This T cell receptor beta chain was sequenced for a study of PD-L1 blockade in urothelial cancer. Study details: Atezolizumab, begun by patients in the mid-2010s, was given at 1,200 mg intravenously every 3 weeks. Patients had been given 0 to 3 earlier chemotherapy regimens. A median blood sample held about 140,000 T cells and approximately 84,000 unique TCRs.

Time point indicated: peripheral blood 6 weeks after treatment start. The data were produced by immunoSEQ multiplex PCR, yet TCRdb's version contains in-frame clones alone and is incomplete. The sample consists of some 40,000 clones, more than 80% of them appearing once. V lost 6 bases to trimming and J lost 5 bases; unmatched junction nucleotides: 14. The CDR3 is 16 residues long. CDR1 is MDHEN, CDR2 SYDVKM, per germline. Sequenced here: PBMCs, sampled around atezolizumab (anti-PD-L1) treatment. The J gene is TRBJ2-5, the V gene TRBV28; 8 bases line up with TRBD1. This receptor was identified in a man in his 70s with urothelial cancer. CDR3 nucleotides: TGTGCCAGCAGGGGCTCCGGGACAGGCAGCGGGGAGACCCAGTACTTC. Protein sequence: CASRGSGTGSGETQYF.